Detailed here is one TCR beta chain. It has no known antigen specificity. No quality values exist for individual bases; no much larger clone is one base distant. TCR CDR3 regions were amplified from genomic DNA by multiplex PCR using the deep immunoSEQ assay. Extracted genomic DNA from each cell subset was spread evenly across all wells of several immunoSEQ 96-well plates, with each plate serving as a replicate. For unsorted PBMC, roughly 0.3 ug genomic DNA, equal to 30,000 or so T cell genomes, was loaded into each replicate PCR. Ten immunoSEQ deep assay plates were used to sequence unsorted PBMC genomic DNA. Purified libraries were measured with a Qubit 3.0 fluorometer, size-checked on a Bioanalyzer 2100, and measured again with the KAPA Library Quantification kit. Every immunoSEQ 96-well plate was sequenced on a separate single-read 150-cycle Illumina NextSeq 550 flow cell. The authors processed their data as follows. Because the immunoSEQ output held only junctional sequences and lacked quality scores, the filtering could not match the filtering applied to full-length reads. Sequences were annotated with PyIR, a Python wrapper for IgBLAST v1.9, and V/J genes and CDR3 were assigned using IMGT germline references. Reads with weak V/J assignments (E-value above 1e-6), missing CDR3, stop codons, out-of-frame junctions, or ambiguous translated residues were removed. V3J clonotypes were defined as sequences sharing the same inferred V gene, J gene, and CDR3 amino acid sequence. Percentage overlap between repertoires was calculated by dividing the number of shared unique clonotypes by the size of the smaller repertoire. Richness of each repertoire was evaluated using RTK rarefaction, the Chao1 estimator, and Recon v2.1 estimates of unobserved clonotypes. TCRdb limited this immuneACCESS table to in-frame rearrangements with V and J called. A share of clones is missing; checked studies link under half to unresolved V genes, and the rest is unexplained. V, J and clone size derive from that table, while D and trimming were established from the DNA sequence. The sample contains about 470,000 clones, 75% to 85% of them found a single time. The ten largest make up around 13% of the sample.

The CDR1 and CDR2 encoded by the germline V gene are MNHNS and SASEGT. The CDR3 covers 12 residues, taking in both the cysteine and the phenylalanine. Only the CDR3 DNA is retained, 36 bases long and in frame from the first base. V loses 2 bases, J loses 10 bases, and the germline ends lie 9 bases apart. The sample originates from a study of shared clonotypes between healthy human individuals (dated by TCRdb to about 2020). A note on the overall study: Three men and two women, aged 18 to 49 years, made up the cohort. To estimate repertoire size and how much clonotypes are shared between individuals, the study performed deep sequencing of blood TCR repertoires from roughly five healthy adults. To increase sequencing depth and limit assay-specific biases, different laboratories used diverse techniques to prepare libraries and sequence TCR repertoires. Leukapheresis yielded between about 0.85 and 9 billion PBMCs per donor.

The donors were healthy, HIV-negative adults with no recently reported acute infections or vaccinations. All donors were Caucasian adults living in Nashville, Tennessee, USA. For unsorted samples, about 90 million PBMCs were counted, and genomic DNA was extracted using the QIAamp DNA Blood Mini kit. Blood was collected by leukapheresis, and PBMCs were isolated by Ficoll-Histopaque density gradient centrifugation and then cryopreserved in liquid nitrogen vapor phase. Overall study outcomes, separate from this receptor: Sampling was restricted to blood, and TCR repertoires in tissues likely differ from the TCR repertoires found in blood. Because the study included a small number of donors, the genetic and exposure-history diversity represented was limited. Pairwise subsampling indicated that sequencing depth was expected to affect the degree of clonotype sharing among donors.

The clonotype was recovered from a woman aged 40 to 49 in good health. Some clones in this sample may be carry-over from other donors' samples. Recombination linked TRBV6-1 to TRBJ2-1; no D segment can be confidently identified. The specimen was PBMCs. This receptor has the CDR3 CASSEPVREQFF. The nucleotide sequence is TGTGCCAGCAGTGAACCTGTCAGGGAGCAGTTCTTC.